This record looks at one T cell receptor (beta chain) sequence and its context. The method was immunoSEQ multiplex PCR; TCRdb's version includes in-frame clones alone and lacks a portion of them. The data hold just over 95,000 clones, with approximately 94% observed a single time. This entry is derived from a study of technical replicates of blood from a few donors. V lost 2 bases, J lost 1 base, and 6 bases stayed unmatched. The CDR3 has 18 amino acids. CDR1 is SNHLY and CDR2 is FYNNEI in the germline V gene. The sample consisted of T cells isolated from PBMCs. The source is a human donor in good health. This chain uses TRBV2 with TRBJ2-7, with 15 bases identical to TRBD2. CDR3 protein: CASSEIGLAGGPSYEQYF. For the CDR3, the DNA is TGTGCCAGCAGTGAAATAGGACTAGCGGGGGGGCCTTCCTACGAGCAGTACTTC.